This passage covers 14 T cell receptor beta chains from one sample sequenced in a study of cytomegalovirus exposure and HLA in healthy donors. 60 Vbeta and 13 Jbeta primers were used in PCR. Assay used: immunoSEQ multiplex PCR; TCRdb lists only in-frame clones, some missing. Of 100,000 to 120,000 clones listed, around four fifths are singletons. Sequencing used PBMCs. These receptors were obtained from a woman aged 40 to 55 in good health and CMV-seropositive.

The chain joins TRBV18 to TRBJ1-5; TRBD1 agrees at 9 bases. V was pared by 3 bases and J by 6 bases, with 9 bases of the junction left unmatched. CDR3 length: 16 residues. In germline, CDR1 is KGHSH, CDR2 LQKENI. DNA for the CDR3: TGTGCCAGCTCACCCCTGATCACGGGACAGGGTCAGCCCCAGCATTTT. It translates to CASSPLITGQGQPQHF.

The rearrangement uses TRBV6-4 and TRBJ1-2, with a possible D match to TRBD1 (6 bases). CDR3 length: 15 amino acids. The V end was cut by 5 bases, the J end by 1 base, with 14 bases between. Germline values: CDR1 MRHNA, CDR2 SNTAGT. The CDR3 DNA reads as TGTGCCAGCAGTATCGGACAGCAGTTTAACTATGGCTACACCTTC. It specifies CASSIGQQFNYGYTF.

The rearrangement joins TRBV19 to TRBJ2-7; 7 bases map to TRBD1. After removal of 4 bases from V and 5 bases from J, the junction contained 2 bases not matched to a gene. The CDR3 consists of 12 residues. Germline CDR1 reads LNHDA; CDR2 reads SQIVND (reference sequence). The CDR3: CASSKGADEQYF. The CDR3 DNA reads TGTGCCAGTAGTAAGGGGGCAGACGAGCAGTACTTC.

The J gene is TRBJ2-3, the V gene TRBV5-1, with 9 bases matching TRBD1. J gave up 4 bases and V 0 bases, and 6 bases lay outside the gene matches. CDR1 is SGHRS and CDR2 is YFSETQ in the germline V gene. The length of the CDR3 is 16 residues. The CDR3 coding sequence is TGCGCCAGCAGCTTGGGTACAGGGGGCGGCCCAGATACGCAGTATTTT. Its translation: CASSLGTGGGPDTQYF.

The chain is built from TRBV9 and TRBJ2-7; 9 bases are a match to TRBD1. This CDR3 is built from 15 residues. Germline V gives CDR1 SGDLS, CDR2 YYNGEE. V lost 1 base, J lost 6 bases, and 8 bases stayed unmatched. This CDR3 reads CASSVSGGQGVEQYF. In nucleotides, the CDR3 is TGTGCCAGCAGCGTATCCGGGGGACAGGGAGTCGAGCAGTACTTC.

This chain uses TRBV29-1 with TRBJ2-5; 10 bases align to TRBD2. CDR1 is SQVTM and CDR2 is ANQGSEA in the germline V gene. This CDR3 has 14 amino acids. Trimming at V came to 4 bases and at J to 3 bases, leaving 5 bases not matched to a gene. The CDR3 loop is CSVGVAGGEETQYF. CDR3 nucleotides: TGCAGCGTTGGCGTAGCGGGAGGCGAAGAGACCCAGTACTTC.

The chain links TRBV19 to TRBJ2-1; a possible D gene is TRBD2 (6 bases). CDR1 is LNHDA, CDR2 SQIVND, per germline (reference sequence). This CDR3 has 14 amino acids. Trimming pared 2 bases from V and 9 bases from J, leaving 14 bases between. DNA of the CDR3: TGTGCCAGTAGTATAAGTTCGACTAGACTTGAGCAGTTCTTC. This translates into CASSISSTRLEQFF.

This chain links TRBV29-1 with TRBJ2-5; D is undetermined. Germline V gene lookup returns CDR1 SQVTM and CDR2 ANQGSEA. CDR3 length: 13 residues. V was cut by 7 bases and J by 7 bases, with 19 bases left in between. This chain's CDR3 is CSAGRLYEGTQYF. CDR3 sequence (DNA): TGCAGCGCTGGCAGACTCTACGAAGGGACCCAGTACTTC.

In its sample, this clone was seen a few times. J is TRBJ1-2 and V is TRBV4-1, with 7 nucleotides matching TRBD1. The CDR3 length is 18 residues. The J segment lost 0 bases and the V segment lost 2 bases, leaving 12 bases of the junction unmatched. The germline CDR1 and CDR2 sequences are MGHRA and YSYEKL. CDR3 amino acids: CASSQPRTGGPTNYGYTF. The CDR3 DNA is TGCGCCAGCAGCCAACCCCGGACAGGAGGACCTACTAACTATGGCTACACCTTC.

The chain joins TRBV7-6 to TRBJ1-2; tentative D call: TRBD1 (5 bases). Trimming cost V 2 bases and J 2 bases, with 12 bases left between them. The CDR3 has 15 amino acids. CDR1 is SGHVS and CDR2 is FNYEAQ in the germline V gene. CDR3 sequence reads: CASSLTAGYNYGYTF. The CDR3, as DNA: TGTGCCAGCAGCTTAACCGCAGGGTACAACTATGGCTACACCTTC.

The gene calls are TRBV4-1 and TRBJ2-5; D perhaps matches TRBD2 (6 bases). CDR1 and CDR2 from the germline V gene are MGHRA and YSYEKL. The CDR3 covers 17 residues. V shed 0 bases and J shed 5 bases, with 19 bases lying between them. The CDR3, as DNA: TGCGCCAGCAGCCAAGACGACGGGGGAGCAGGACGGGAGACCCAGTACTTC. This gives the protein CASSQDDGGAGRETQYF.

V is TRBV10-2 and J is TRBJ2-3, with 8 bases identical to TRBD2. The CDR3 has 13 residues. Germline CDR1 is WSHSY and CDR2 is SAAADI. V shed 10 bases, J shed 2 bases, and the junction held 5 bases outside the gene matches. CDR3 loop: CATGGESTDTQYF. The CDR3 coding sequence is TGCGCCACCGGGGGGGAGTCCACAGATACGCAGTATTTT.

The V and J genes are TRBV28 and TRBJ2-3, with 9 bases matching TRBD1. V lost 3 bases and J lost 3; bases outside the gene matches: 10. Germline assignment: CDR1 MDHEN and CDR2 SYDVKM. CDR3 length: 17 residues. The DNA of the CDR3 is TGTGCCAGCAGTTTGATCCCCTACAGGGGGCAGACAGATACGCAGTATTTT. Translated, it gives CASSLIPYRGQTDTQYF.

V usage is TRBV4-2 and J usage is TRBJ2-1, with a weak D call TRBD2 (5 bases). CDR3 size: 16 residues. Germline assignment: CDR1 LGHNA and CDR2 YNFKEQ. Trimming left V 0 bases short and J 2 bases short, with 11 bases between. The CDR3 DNA sequence: TGTGCCAGCAGCCAAGAACCGAGCGGAGCCTACAATGAGCAGTTCTTC. Translated, it gives CASSQEPSGAYNEQFF.